This TCR beta chain came from a study of T-cell reconstitution after alpha-beta-depleted transplantation in children. Unique molecular identifiers were built into the TCRbeta library. TCRdb used MiXCR to reprocess the PCR reads, holding one entry per CDR3 protein. The sample has 350,000 to 400,000 distinct CDR3 sequences; roughly 20% are singletons. The CDR3 is made up of 15 amino acids. The V end lost 5 bases, the J end lost 2 bases, and 14 bases lay between the germline ends. This clonotype showed up many times. V and J are TRBV12-3 or TRBV12-4 and TRBJ2-3; weak D call: TRBD2 (6 bases). This receptor was identified in a human donor who donated a stem cell graft to a child with acute myeloid leukemia. Here the sequenced sample was PBMCs from the stem cell graft donor, taken from the stem cell graft. CDR3 sequence: CASSPPASVTDTQYF. The CDR3 bases are TGTGCCAGCAGTCCCCCGGCTAGCGTCACAGATACGCAGTATTTT.